This T cell receptor (beta chain) was recorded in a study of blood T cell repertoires in COVID-19. Study summary: Whether acute or convalescent, the COVID-19 samples came from the United States, Italy and Spain. From T cells, B-cell-depleted T cells, or PBMCs came the material, which was cDNA or gDNA.

Original methodology: Nucleated cell number was recorded as an estimate derived from reference gene primer amplification. TCRdb's table, derived via immunoSEQ multiplex PCR, lists solely in-frame clones and lacks some. V and J calls and clone size follow that table, whereas D and trimming were derived from the DNA. The sample yields some 200,000 clones, roughly nine tenths seen once. This CDR3 is 15 amino acids long. Germline V gene lookup returns CDR1 SGHAT and CDR2 FQNNGV. Trimming stripped 4 bases from V and 0 bases from J, with 12 bases between. The sequencing input was peripheral blood. The receptor comes from a man in his 70s with acute or convalescent COVID-19. The genes are TRBV11-2 and TRBJ2-5; D unresolved. The CDR3 sequence: CASSSLSQDQETQYF. DNA for the CDR3: TGTGCCAGCAGCTCATTAAGTCAGGACCAAGAGACCCAGTACTTC.